The subject of this entry is one TCR beta chain. This sample stems from a study of blood T cell repertoires in COVID-19. Study in general: Some COVID-19 samples were acute and others convalescent; all came from the United States, Italy and Spain.

The CDR3 sequence is 12 residues long. V was trimmed by 6 bases and J by 8 bases, leaving 11 bases between them. Germline V lookup: CDR1 MNHEY, CDR2 SVGAGI. Original processing notes: Quantification of nucleated cells was approximated via reference gene primer amplification. Generated by immunoSEQ multiplex PCR, the TCRdb table keeps only in-frame clones and is missing some. The DNA was the basis for D and trimming; V, J and clone size are from that table. The profile covers 300,000 to 350,000 clones, with around 90% appearing a single time and 5% taken by the ten largest. The source material was PBMCs or T cells enriched from blood (not recorded which). This receptor was obtained from a man in his thirties or forties who had recovered from COVID-19. The V gene is TRBV6-5, the J gene TRBJ2-1; tentative D call: TRBD2 (6 bases). CDR3 sequence (DNA): TGTGCCAGCAGGCACGGGGGAGATGAGCAGTTCTTC. It translates to CASRHGGDEQFF.